This T cell receptor beta chain was sequenced in a study of T cells of healthy individuals. Germline V gene data show CDR1 as SGHTA and CDR2 as FQGNSA. V lost 7 bases to trimming and J lost 8 bases, with 20 bases between them. This CDR3 region has 15 residues. MiXCR, run by TCRdb on the 5' RACE reads, gives a single entry per CDR3 protein. Of 50,000 to 55,000 distinct CDR3 sequences listed, roughly 15% are singletons. This receptor was obtained from a human donor in good health. This chain links TRBV7-2 with TRBJ2-2, with D possibly called TRBD1 or TRBD2 (6 bases each). The CDR3 reads CASTLVGGAGGELFF. CDR3 in DNA: TGTGCCAGCACTCTAGTGGGGGGCGCGGGTGGGGAGCTGTTTTTT.